These 25 T cell receptor beta chains originate from one sample sequenced in a study of coeliac disease. Method: immunoSEQ multiplex PCR; TCRdb's copy keeps in-frame clones and lacks some. This sample has over 8,000 clones, with 45% to 60% found just once. Material for sequencing was intraepithelial lymphocytes from the gut. The receptor source for this set is a woman in her sixties or seventies with celiac disease.

In this sample, this clone is large. The chain couples TRBV6-5 to TRBJ2-7; TRBD1 matches 9 bases. The CDR3 runs 16 residues. Trimming took 4 bases from V and 2 from J; bases not matched to a gene: 9. CDR1 MNHEY and CDR2 SVGAGI come from the germline V gene. This CDR3 is CASSSPLGQGTYEQYF. The CDR3 region has the DNA TGTGCCAGCAGTTCTCCCCTGGGACAGGGAACCTACGAGCAGTACTTC.

The chain joins TRBV5-1 to TRBJ1-1; 9 bases agree with TRBD1. V gave up 6 bases and J gave up 2 bases; unmatched junction bases: 5. The CDR3 contains 14 residues. Germline V gene lookup returns CDR1 SGHRS and CDR2 YFSETQ. CDR3 in DNA: TGCGCCAGCACACAGGGGGCGAGTAACACTGAAGCTTTCTTT. Translating gives CASTQGASNTEAFF.

This clone was observed a handful of times. The CDR3 coding sequence is TGTGCCAGTAGTATTCCCGGACAAGGGCTCGATGGCTACACCTTC. It yields the protein CASSIPGQGLDGYTF. The J gene is TRBJ1-2, the V gene TRBV19; perhaps TRBD1 as D (5 bases). Trimming stripped 3 bases from V and 6 bases from J, with 17 bases between. CDR3 length: 15 residues. CDR1 LNHDA and CDR2 SQIVND come from the germline V gene (reference sequence).

V gene TRBV19 combines with J gene TRBJ1-2, with 7 bases fitting TRBD1. Germline assignment: CDR1 LNHDA and CDR2 SQIVND (reference sequence). CDR3 length: 14 residues. V lost 3 bases and J lost 5; bases outside the gene matches: 6. The CDR3 DNA is TGTGCCAGTAGTATCCAACAGGGGAGGTATGGCTACACCTTC. It is translated as CASSIQQGRYGYTF.

V gene TRBV4-1 combines with J gene TRBJ2-3, with 7 bases lining up with TRBD2. The CDR3 runs to 16 residues. J gave up 2 bases and V 5 bases, and 10 bases lay outside the gene matches. Germline loops: CDR1 MGHRA, CDR2 YSYEKL. CDR3 in amino acids: CASSWPPGGNTDTQYF. CDR3 in DNA: TGCGCCAGCAGCTGGCCGCCGGGAGGAAACACAGATACGCAGTATTTT.

This clone was observed a single time. The rearrangement joins TRBV4-1 to TRBJ2-2, with 10 positions matching TRBD2. Germline V lookup: CDR1 MGHRA, CDR2 YSYEKL. The CDR3 runs to 16 residues. The ends lost 1 base at V and 6 bases at J; junction bases unmatched: 5. CDR3 residues: CASSQGLAGGSGELFF. DNA of the CDR3: TGCGCCAGCAGCCAAGGACTAGCGGGTGGATCCGGGGAGCTGTTTTTT.

The rearrangement links TRBV18 to TRBJ1-2; D may be TRBD1 (5 bases). The CDR3 extends over 13 amino acids. With 1 base removed from V and 3 bases from J, the gap between germline ends came to 6 bases. Germline CDR1 and CDR2: KGHSH and LQKENI. The CDR3 DNA is TGTGCCAGCTCACCACAGACAGACTATGGCTACACCTTC. This sequence encodes CASSPQTDYGYTF.

The rearrangement uses TRBV11-2 and TRBJ2-4; D gene uncertain. Trimming took 4 bases from V and 1 from J, leaving 8 bases between them. Germline assignment: CDR1 SGHAT and CDR2 FQNNGV. This CDR3 region has 14 residues. The CDR3 nucleotides read TGTGCCAGCAGCTCTTACCAGGCCAAAAACATTCAGTACTTC. Translating it yields CASSSYQAKNIQYF.

This sequence joins TRBV5-1 and TRBJ2-7; 8 bases fit TRBD2. CDR1 and CDR2 from the germline V gene are SGHRS and YFSETQ. This CDR3 has 16 amino acids. Losses at the gene ends were 4 bases for V and 1 base for J; bases not matched to a gene: 10. The DNA for the CDR3 is TGCGCCAGCAGCCCAAAAGCGGGAGCGGTGTCCTACGAGCAGTACTTC. Its protein is CASSPKAGAVSYEQYF.

J is TRBJ2-7 and V is TRBV5-6; 7 positions match TRBD2. The J segment lost 3 bases and the V segment lost 1 base, leaving 13 bases of the junction unmatched. The CDR3 covers 17 residues. Germline CDR1 and CDR2: SGHDT and YYEEEE. The CDR3 reads CASSLRGVGVKDYEQYF. DNA for the CDR3: TGTGCCAGCAGCTTGCGGGGGGTAGGAGTGAAAGACTACGAGCAGTACTTC.

This clone appeared a few times. CDR3 amino acids: CASRPGQGFSEAFF. The CDR3 coding sequence is TGTGCCAGCAGACCGGGACAGGGTTTTTCTGAAGCTTTCTTT. The genes are TRBV6-1 and TRBJ1-1; 9 nucleotides agree with TRBD1. V was pared by 6 bases and J by 6 bases, with 8 bases of the junction left unmatched. Germline V lookup: CDR1 MNHNS, CDR2 SASEGT. The CDR3 is 14 residues long.

This clone was seen a handful of times. The genes are TRBV7-7 and TRBJ2-1; 13 bases are shared with TRBD2. The CDR3 runs to 19 residues. With 1 base clipped from V and 0 bases from J, the junction kept 6 bases outside the gene matches. CDR1 is SSHAT, CDR2 FNYEAQ, per germline (reference sequence). This CDR3 reads CASSLGELAGGSSYNEQFF. In nucleotides, the CDR3 is TGTGCCAGCAGCTTAGGGGAACTAGCGGGGGGGAGCTCCTACAATGAGCAGTTCTTC.

This clone has only a few counts. V and J are TRBV7-6 and TRBJ2-2; 11 positions match TRBD2. Germline V gene data show CDR1 as SGHVS and CDR2 as FNYEAQ. J lost 5 bases, V lost 7 bases, and 9 bases had no gene match. This CDR3 has 16 amino acids. As DNA, the CDR3 is TGTGCCAGCACTCTGGGGCTAGCGGGAGGAACCGGGGAGCTGTTTTTT. Residues: CASTLGLAGGTGELFF.

In DNA, the CDR3 is TGTGCCAGCAGCTTATTTCCACGGACAGGGGATAATTCACCCCTCCACTTT. It specifies CASSLFPRTGDNSPLHF. The V call is TRBV7-2, the J call TRBJ1-6; 9 nucleotides line up with TRBD1. V dropped 2 bases and J dropped 5; count of bases not matched to a gene: 7. The CDR3 sequence is 17 residues long. Germline lookup yields CDR1 SGHTA and CDR2 FQGNSA.

The genes are TRBV13 and TRBJ2-1; weak D call: TRBD1 (6 bases). The V gene lost 5 bases and the J gene lost 6 bases, with 20 bases spanning the gap. Germline loops: CDR1 PRHDT, CDR2 FYEKMQ (reference sequence). The CDR3 consists of 16 residues. The CDR3 reads CASSQFRGQTANEQFF. The CDR3 nucleotides are TGTGCCAGCAGCCAGTTCCGGGGACAAACCGCCAATGAGCAGTTCTTC. The whole variable domain, remainder taken from reference TRBV13 and TRBJ2-1, is AAGVIQSPRHLIKEKRETATLKCYPIPRHDTVYWYQQGPGQDPQFLISFYEKMQSDKGSIPDRFSAQQFSDYHSELNMSSLELGDSALYFCASSQFRGQTANEQFFGPGTRLTVL.

The V call is TRBV7-9, the J call TRBJ2-1, with 8 nucleotides matching TRBD2. The V segment lost 5 bases and the J segment 4 bases; nucleotides outside the gene matches: 7. The germline V gene encodes CDR1 SEHNR and CDR2 FQNEAQ (reference sequence). The CDR3 loop spans 15 amino acids. CDR3 bases: TGTGCCAGCAGCCTCACGGGGGGGAATTACAATGAGCAGTTCTTC. It encodes CASSLTGGNYNEQFF.

The chain links TRBV19 to TRBJ1-1; no definite D call. The CDR3 has 13 amino acids. Germline loops: CDR1 LNHDA, CDR2 SQIVND (reference sequence). With 4 bases removed from V and 0 bases from J, the gap between germline ends came to 6 bases. The CDR3 DNA reads as TGTGCCAGTAGTACCACAGTGAACACTGAAGCTTTCTTT. Amino acids: CASSTTVNTEAFF. The variable domain in full, with the rest retrieved from reference TRBV19 and TRBJ1-1, is DGGITQSPKYLFRKEGQNVTLSCEQNLNHDAMYWYRQDPGQGLRLIYYSQIVNDFQKGDIAEGYSVSREKKESFPLTVTSAQKNPTAFYLCASSTTVNTEAFFGQGTRLTVV.

This chain links TRBV11-2 with TRBJ2-5; the match to TRBD2 covers 8 bases. With 1 base clipped from V and 2 bases from J, the junction kept 3 bases outside the gene matches. This CDR3 has 15 residues. Germline values: CDR1 SGHAT, CDR2 FQNNGV. CDR3 sequence (DNA): TGTGCCAGCAGCTTAGGGCGGGGGGCTCAAGAGACCCAGTACTTC. This gives the protein CASSLGRGAQETQYF.

The chain employs TRBV5-8 and TRBJ2-7, with a tentative D call TRBD1 (5 bases). The CDR3 has 16 amino acids. Per germline, CDR1 SGHTS and CDR2 YDEGEE. V was cut by 0 bases and J by 1 base, with 14 bases left in between. Written as DNA, the CDR3 is TGTGCCAGCAGCTTGGAGGGCAGGGCCGCTTCCTACGAGCAGTACTTC. It yields the protein CASSLEGRAASYEQYF. Combining the CDR3 with reference TRBV5-8 and TRBJ2-7 gives the whole variable domain EAGVTQSPTHLIKTRGQQATLRCSPISGHTSVYWYQQALGLGLQFLLWYDEGEERNRGNFPPRFSGRQFPNYSSELNVNALELEDSALYLCASSLEGRAASYEQYFGPGTRLTVT.

The V call is TRBV23-1, the J call TRBJ1-2; tentative D call: TRBD1 (6 bases). TRBV23-1 is an ORF for which the function is uncertain. The CDR3 has 14 amino acids. V lost 2 bases and J lost 4, with 11 bases in between. CDR3 DNA: TGCGCCAGCAGTCAACCCCGACAGGCCTATGGCTACACCTTC. This gives the protein CASSQPRQAYGYTF.

By share, this clone counts as medium-sized. This chain uses TRBV4-1 with TRBJ2-3, with 9 bases aligning to TRBD1. With 4 bases clipped from V and 2 bases from J, the junction kept 4 bases outside the gene matches. The CDR3 length is 15 residues. Germline loops: CDR1 MGHRA, CDR2 YSYEKL. The chain's CDR3 is CASSPGTGFTDTQYF. In nucleotides, the CDR3 is TGCGCCAGCAGCCCTGGGACAGGGTTCACAGATACGCAGTATTTT.

This sequence joins TRBV27 and TRBJ1-6; D perhaps matches TRBD1 (6 bases). In germline, CDR1 is MNHEY, CDR2 SMNVEV (reference sequence). Trimming took 2 bases from V and 13 from J, leaving 15 bases between them. The CDR3 consists of 14 residues. For the CDR3, the DNA is TGTGCCAGCAGTTTAGGGGGCGCCGATAGGCCCCTCCACTTT. Translating gives CASSLGGADRPLHF.

This clone has a single count. V usage is TRBV28 and J usage is TRBJ1-6, with 9 bases that match TRBD1. With V trimmed by 2 bases and J by 8 bases, 10 bases remained unmatched. This CDR3 contains 17 residues. Germline CDR1 reads MDHEN; CDR2 reads SYDVKM. CDR3 DNA sequence: TGTGCCAGCAGTTTAATAGTGGGGGGACAGGGAGATTCACCCCTCCACTTT. It codes for CASSLIVGGQGDSPLHF.

The rearrangement uses TRBV4-1 and TRBJ2-1, with D possibly matching TRBD2 (7 bases). Looked up from germline, CDR1 is MGHRA and CDR2 is YSYEKL. The CDR3 runs 18 residues. The V gene lost 0 bases and the J gene lost 8 bases, with 23 bases spanning the gap. CDR3 nucleotide sequence: TGCGCCAGCAGCCAAGATGGAGGGGGGAGGGGAATACCCCATGAGCAGTTCTTC. It is translated as CASSQDGGGRGIPHEQFF.

The V call is TRBV28, the J call TRBJ2-3; maybe TRBD2 (6 bases). Germline V CDR1 and CDR2: MDHEN, SYDVKM. With 6 bases removed from V and 4 bases from J, the gap between germline ends came to 11 bases. This CDR3 spans 13 amino acids. Written as DNA, the CDR3 is TGTGCCAGCAGCGGGACTTACTCAGATACGCAGTATTTT. Residues: CASSGTYSDTQYF.